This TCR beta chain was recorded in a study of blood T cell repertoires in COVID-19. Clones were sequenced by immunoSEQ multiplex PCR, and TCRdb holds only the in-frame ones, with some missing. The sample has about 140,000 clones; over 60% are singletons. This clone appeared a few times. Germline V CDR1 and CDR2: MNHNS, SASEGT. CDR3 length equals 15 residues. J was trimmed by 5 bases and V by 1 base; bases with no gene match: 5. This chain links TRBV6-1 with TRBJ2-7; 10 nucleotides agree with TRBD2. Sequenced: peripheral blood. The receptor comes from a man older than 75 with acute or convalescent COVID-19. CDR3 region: CASSEERGGAHEQYF. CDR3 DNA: TGTGCCAGCAGTGAAGAGCGGGGGGGCGCTCACGAGCAGTACTTC.